The following is a TCR beta chain sequence with its context. Its antigen is unknown. The sample originates from a study of T cell responses to AZD1222 COVID-19 vaccine. General study results and limits: The study reported that nearly half of spike-specific TCRs target unmutated variant regions. Spike as a whole was targeted by vaccine-associated CD4 TCRs, dominant at 160-218 and 743-854.

Assay used: immunoSEQ multiplex PCR; TCRdb lists only in-frame clones, some missing. The table has about 180,000 clones, 85% to 90% seen once. Looked up from germline, CDR1 is SGHAT and CDR2 is FQDESV (reference sequence). V was cut by 2 bases and J by 5 bases, with 7 bases left in between. The CDR3 spans 13 residues. This chain uses TRBV11-1 with TRBJ1-5; possibly TRBD1 for D (6 bases). Sequencing was performed on peripheral blood, taken on day 0 of AZD1222 vaccination. This clonotype was obtained from an adult in good health. The CDR3 DNA follows: TGTGCCAGCAGCTTATCAGGGGATCAGCCCCAGCATTTT. Translated: CASSLSGDQPQHF.